This note documents a single TCR beta chain sequence. Which cohort a participant joined came from the clinical history participants gave. Assay used: immunoSEQ multiplex PCR; TCRdb lists only in-frame clones, some missing. Found here are 250,000 to 350,000 clones, around 91% of them singletons; the top ten hold about 2.2%. Trimming took 5 bases from V and 3 from J, leaving 14 bases between them. The CDR3 consists of 15 residues. Germline V gene data show CDR1 as SGHVS and CDR2 as FNYEAQ. The data originate from a study of blood T cell repertoires in COVID-19. The chain has TRBV7-6 and TRBJ1-5; maybe TRBD1 (5 bases). Sequenced material: PBMCs or T cells enriched from blood (not recorded which). The origin of this receptor is a woman aged 18-35 years who had recovered from COVID-19. CDR3 DNA sequence: TGTGCCAGCAGCCTAGGGGAGGGGACCAATCAGCCCCAGCATTTT. It codes for CASSLGEGTNQPQHF.